The present T cell receptor beta chain was sequenced within a study of blood T cell repertoires in COVID-19. Per the study methods: Reference gene primer amplification in the assay estimated nucleated cell counts. Here immunoSEQ multiplex PCR was the method, and the copy in TCRdb shows in-frame clones only, minus some. From that table come the V and J calls and clone size; the DNA was used to work out D and trimming. The data contain fewer than 350,000 clones, about 91% of them singletons. The sample was PBMCs or T cells enriched from blood (not recorded which). The sequence was collected from a man aged 35 to 55 who had been exposed to COVID-19.

The chain's CDR3 is CASSQDPPRGNQPQHF. The CDR3 DNA sequence: TGTGCCAGCAGCCAAGACCCGCCTCGGGGGAATCAGCCCCAGCATTTT. The gene calls are TRBV3-1 (or the pseudogene TRBV3-2) and TRBJ1-5; D is perhaps TRBD1 (5 bases). V lost 0 bases and J lost 4, with 13 bases in between. This CDR3 region has 16 residues. Germline-derived CDR1 and CDR2 are LGHDT and YNNKEL (reference sequence).